Following are 32 T cell receptor beta chains from one sample sequenced in a study of molecular identifiers for immune sequencing clone quantification. TCRdb used MiXCR to reprocess the PCR reads, holding one entry per CDR3 protein. In the table there are about 500,000 distinct CDR3 sequences, 20% to 25% of which are singletons. Sequencing was carried out using naive CD8+ T cells from blood, with Jurkat cell RNA spiked in. Described subset: FACS-sorted CD8+CD4-CCR7+CD45RA+ naive T cells. These receptors originate from a human donor in good health. Some libraries in this study had Jurkat cell RNA spiked in.

This clonotype was counted only a few times. The V call is TRBV2, the J call TRBJ2-2; D possibly corresponds to TRBD1 (5 bases). The CDR3 is 14 amino acids. Trimming stripped 6 bases from V and 4 bases from J, with 12 bases between. Germline loops: CDR1 SNHLY, CDR2 FYNNEI. In DNA form, the CDR3 reads TGTGCCAGCAGCGCGGACATTCCCACCGGGGAGCTGTTTTTT. Amino acids: CASSADIPTGELFF.

V is TRBV11-3 and J is TRBJ2-1, with 7 bases matching TRBD1. CDR1 SGHNT and CDR2 YENEEA come from the germline V gene. Trimming cost V 5 bases and J 8 bases; bases outside gene matches: 12. The CDR3 is 15 amino acids. The CDR3 loop reads CASSDRDSILHEQFF. The DNA of the CDR3 is TGTGCCAGCAGCGACCGGGACAGCATTCTCCATGAGCAGTTCTTC. Full variable domain (rest looked up from reference TRBV11-3 and TRBJ2-1): EAGVVQSPRYKIIEKKQPVAFWCNPISGHNTLYWYLQNLGQGPELLIRYENEEAVDDSQLPKDRFSAERLKGVDSTLKIQPAELGDSAVYLCASSDRDSILHEQFFGPGTRLTVL.

Many counts were recorded for this clonotype. The rearrangement links TRBV19 to TRBJ2-3, with TRBD1 matching 9 bases. Germline CDR1 LNHDA, CDR2 SQIVND (reference sequence). The CDR3 contains 15 residues. V lost 5 bases, J lost 0 bases, and 3 bases stayed unmatched. The CDR3 sequence: CASSYRGRSTDTQYF. The CDR3 bases are TGTGCCAGTAGTTACAGGGGGCGAAGCACAGATACGCAGTATTTT.

The genes are TRBV19 and TRBJ1-2; D is ambiguous. This CDR3 contains 13 residues. The germline V gene has CDR1 LNHDA and CDR2 SQIVND (reference sequence). The ends were cut back, 1 base at V and 4 bases at J, with 7 bases in the middle. The CDR3 nucleotides read TGTGCCAGTAGTATAGGGCAGAGCTATGGCTACACCTTC. The encoded protein is CASSIGQSYGYTF.

This clonotype has ten or more counts. V is TRBV4-1 and J is TRBJ2-1; maybe TRBD2 (6 bases). The germline CDR1 and CDR2 sequences are MGHRA and YSYEKL. The CDR3 is 13 amino acids. V was cut by 4 bases and J by 6 bases, with 10 bases left in between. The DNA for the CDR3 is TGCGCCAGCAGCCCGTCGACTAGCAATGAGCAGTTCTTC. Its protein product is CASSPSTSNEQFF.

This clonotype was counted between two and nine times. Its ends do not fully match the called genes, so a read error is possible. This rearrangement joins TRBV7-3 to TRBJ2-7; 9 bases are a match to TRBD1. Germline V CDR1 and CDR2: SGHTA, FQGTGA. This CDR3 contains 16 residues. CDR3 in amino acids: CASGFGTGTGLYEQYF. The DNA for the CDR3 is TGTGCCAGCGGCTTCGGGACCGGGACAGGGCTTTACGAGCAGTACTTC.

A word on this clonotype: A read error is possible here, since a much larger clone lies one base away. V gene TRBV5-6 combines with J gene TRBJ2-3; the match to TRBD2 covers 8 bases. The germline V gene has CDR1 SGHDT and CDR2 YYEEEE. Trimming took 4 bases from V and 2 from J; bases not matched to a gene: 9. CDR3 length equals 16 residues. CDR3 protein: CASSAVAGMDTDTQYF. CDR3 nucleotides: TGTGCCAGCAGCGCCGTAGCGGGGATGGACACAGATACGCAGTATTTT.

The chain recombines TRBV10-3 with TRBJ2-7; tentatively, D is TRBD2 (6 bases). The ends were cut back, 6 bases at V and 0 bases at J, with 15 bases in the middle. CDR1 and CDR2 (germline): ENHRY, SYGVKD. CDR3 size: 15 residues. The CDR3 nucleotides read TGTGCCATCAGCGGGGGACTCTTATCCTCCTACGAGCAGTACTTC. This encodes CAISGGLLSSYEQYF.

This clonotype was observed many times. This chain links TRBV7-2 with TRBJ2-5; the match to TRBD2 covers 10 bases. This CDR3 spans 18 amino acids. V dropped 4 bases and J dropped 4; count of bases not matched to a gene: 15. From germline, CDR1 is SGHTA and CDR2 FQGNSA. CDR3 coding DNA: TGTGCCAGCAGCTCCATGTCCGGAACTAGCGGGATTGTAGAGACCCAGTACTTC. It codes for CASSSMSGTSGIVETQYF.

The rearrangement uses TRBV29-1 and TRBJ1-1; D is unresolved. The CDR3 spans 12 residues. The germline V gene encodes CDR1 SQVTM and CDR2 ANQGSEA. This CDR3 reads CSITEGNTEAFF. The CDR3 nucleotides read TGCAGTATAACGGAAGGGAACACTGAAGCTTTCTTT.

The J gene is TRBJ2-1, the V gene TRBV9; D is perhaps TRBD1 or TRBD2 (5 bases each). The CDR3 covers 15 residues. V dropped 3 bases and J dropped 1 base, with 11 bases sitting between them. Per germline, CDR1 SGDLS and CDR2 YYNGEE. The CDR3 loop reads CASSGGSGSYNEQFF. The CDR3 DNA sequence: TGTGCCAGCAGCGGGGGGAGTGGGTCCTACAATGAGCAGTTCTTC.

To note about this clonotype: Possible read error: a much larger clone is one base away. This chain links TRBV29-1 with TRBJ2-7, with D tentatively TRBD2 (7 bases). The CDR3 totals 14 residues. Looked up from germline, CDR1 is SQVTM and CDR2 is ANQGSEA. In DNA form, the CDR3 reads TGCAGCGTTCGCGGGGGCGGCAGTTCCTACGGGCAGTACTTC. Translated, it gives CSVRGGGSSYGQYF.

This clonotype was found many times. This chain joins TRBV20-1 and TRBJ2-7; either TRBD1 or TRBD2 may fit D (5 bases each). The CDR3 is made up of 16 amino acids. CDR1 is DFQATT, CDR2 SNEGSKA, per germline (reference sequence). The V end lost 0 bases, the J end lost 2 bases, and 17 bases lay between the germline ends. CDR3 amino acids: CSARDSEGQLAYEQYF. The CDR3 DNA sequence: TGCAGTGCTAGAGATTCAGAGGGGCAGTTGGCCTACGAGCAGTACTTC.

This clonotype was observed a few times. The J gene is TRBJ2-2, the V gene TRBV14; tentatively, D is TRBD2 (6 bases). The CDR3 runs to 15 residues. The germline V gene has CDR1 SGHDN and CDR2 FVKESK. The V gene lost 0 bases and the J gene lost 3 bases, with 8 bases spanning the gap. CDR3 loop: CASSQEWRDTGELFF. Written as DNA, the CDR3 is TGTGCCAGCAGCCAAGAGTGGAGGGACACCGGGGAGCTGTTTTTT.

The table lists this clonotype with many counts. This chain joins TRBV7-2 and TRBJ2-4; D might be TRBD1 (5 bases). This CDR3 is 14 amino acids long. V was clipped by 2 bases and J by 5 bases, with 10 bases between them. Looked up from germline, CDR1 is SGHTA and CDR2 is FQGNSA. The CDR3 DNA sequence: TGTGCCAGCAGCTTATTTTTAGGGGAAAACATTCAGTACTTC. Protein sequence: CASSLFLGENIQYF.

The chain uses TRBV2 and TRBJ1-6; 11 nucleotides agree with TRBD1. CDR1 and CDR2 from the germline V gene are SNHLY and FYNNEI. V shed 5 bases and J 9 bases; nucleotides not matched to a gene: 3. The CDR3 totals 14 residues. The CDR3 DNA is TGTGCCAGCAGTCCGGACAGGGGGCTTTCACCCCTCCACTTT. This encodes CASSPDRGLSPLHF.

The chain uses TRBV20-1 and TRBJ2-5; 8 bases are a match to TRBD2. Germline V lookup: CDR1 DFQATT, CDR2 SNEGSKA (reference sequence). This CDR3 has 13 residues. The J segment lost 3 bases and the V segment lost 2 bases, leaving 2 bases of the junction unmatched. CDR3 sequence reads: CSARSSGEETQYF. CDR3 in DNA: TGCAGTGCTAGAAGTAGCGGGGAAGAGACCCAGTACTTC.

This clonotype showed up just a few times. The CDR3 region is CASSQVHSNSNQPQHF. The CDR3 bases are TGCGCCAGCAGCCAAGTTCACAGCAATAGCAATCAGCCCCAGCATTTT. The genes are TRBV4-1 and TRBJ1-5; D is unresolved. Per germline, CDR1 MGHRA and CDR2 YSYEKL. Trimming shortened V by 1 base and J by 0 bases, and 10 bases separated the two germline ends. This CDR3 is built from 16 residues.

This clonotype was counted between two and nine times. The chain couples TRBV20-1 to TRBJ2-3; 10 bases align to TRBD2. The ends lost 6 bases at V and 7 bases at J; junction bases unmatched: 10. Germline-derived CDR1 and CDR2 are DFQATT and SNEGSKA (reference sequence). This CDR3 contains 14 residues. The CDR3 region is CSALGTSGIYTQYF. The CDR3 coding sequence is TGCAGTGCCCTGGGAACTAGCGGGATTTATACGCAGTATTTT.

V is TRBV21-1 and J is TRBJ1-2; the table's D gene call, TRBD1, was not cross checked with the DNA. TRBV21-1 has pseudogene status. The CDR3 contains 14 residues. The CDR3: CASRHNRGSYGYTF. In DNA, the CDR3 is TGTGCCAGCAGACATAACAGGGGAAGTTATGGCTACACCTTT.

In the case of this clonotype: One base away lies a much larger clone, so this may be a sequencing read error. The chain links TRBV24-1 to TRBJ1-5; tentatively, D is TRBD1 (6 bases). Germline V gene sequence: CDR1 KGHDR, CDR2 SFDVKD. CDR3 length: 16 amino acids. The CDR3 reads CATGSGGSAFDQPQRF. The DNA for the CDR3 is TGTGCCACCGGATCCGGGGGCAGTGCTTTTGATCAGCCCCAGCGTTTT.

This clonotype has at least ten counts. The chain has TRBV5-1 and TRBJ2-7; D is possibly TRBD2 (6 bases). This CDR3 is built from 14 residues. Trimming cost V 3 bases and J 0 bases, with 10 bases left between them. Germline V gene lookup returns CDR1 SGHRS and CDR2 YFSETQ. CDR3 in amino acids: CASSWRGDSYEQYF. CDR3 DNA sequence: TGCGCCAGCAGCTGGAGGGGCGACTCCTACGAGCAGTACTTC.

The V gene is TRBV14, the J gene TRBJ2-5; D possibly corresponds to TRBD1 (6 bases). With 4 bases removed from V and 4 bases from J, the gap between germline ends came to 13 bases. From germline, CDR1 is SGHDN and CDR2 FVKESK. The CDR3 sequence is 14 residues long. The CDR3 nucleotides are TGTGCCAGCAGCCCAGCTTGGGGGCGAGAGACCCAGTACTTC. As protein: CASSPAWGRETQYF.

Concerning this clonotype itself: A much larger clone differs from this one at a single base, so this may be a read error. The rearrangement links TRBV12-3 or TRBV12-4 to TRBJ2-3, with D possibly TRBD1 on 5 matching bases. This CDR3 has 13 amino acids. V was pared by 7 bases and J by 10 bases, with 18 bases between. As DNA, the CDR3 is TGTGCCAGCATCTCAACCGACAGCGATGCGCAGTATTTT. Its translation: CASISTDSDAQYF.

Note on this clonotype: This clone may be a read error of a much larger clone one base away. The chain has TRBV27 and TRBJ2-7, with D maybe TRBD1 (5 bases). There are 11 residues in the CDR3. The V gene's germline CDR1 is MNHEY and CDR2 SMNVEV (reference sequence). The CDR3 DNA is TGTGCCGGCAGTTTAGGTGGGGCAGAGTACTTC. It specifies CAGSLGGAEYF.

This clonotype has a count of ten or more. This chain joins TRBV6-2 or TRBV6-3 and TRBJ2-7; D assignment may be TRBD1 or TRBD2 (5 bases each). The CDR3 is 12 amino acids. Trimming removed 5 bases at V and 6 bases at J, with 11 bases between. Looked up from germline, CDR1 is MNHEY and CDR2 is SVGEGT. CDR3: CASSHGTSEQYF. In nucleotides, the CDR3 is TGTGCCAGCAGTCACGGGACGTCCGAGCAGTACTTC.

This CDR3 reads CSVEIDRRPHYPPYEQYF. CDR3 bases: TGCAGCGTTGAAATCGACAGGCGCCCTCACTACCCACCCTACGAGCAGTACTTC. The chain combines TRBV29-1 with TRBJ2-7, with a weak D call TRBD1 (6 bases). V gave up 2 bases and J gave up 2 bases, with 25 bases separating them. Germline CDR1 reads SQVTM; CDR2 reads ANQGSEA. The CDR3 has 18 residues.

This clonotype was recorded many times. J is TRBJ1-5 and V is TRBV3-1, with D hard to call. This CDR3 is 16 amino acids long. V was pared by 1 base and J by 2 bases, with 12 bases between. The germline CDR1 and CDR2 sequences are LGHDT and YNNKEL (reference sequence). In DNA form, the CDR3 reads TGTGCCAGCAGCCAAGCGAAAGAGTCAGGCAATCAGCCCCAGCATTTT. Translating gives CASSQAKESGNQPQHF.

This clonotype was detected ten times or more. This chain connects TRBV7-2 to TRBJ2-1; 7 nucleotides align to TRBD2. Germline assignment: CDR1 SGHTA and CDR2 FQGNSA. CDR3 length: 17 amino acids. Unmatched junction bases numbered 6, after V lost 1 base and J lost 0 bases. CDR3 nucleotide sequence: TGTGCCAGCAGCTTAGGGGTAGCGGGTAGCTCCTACAATGAGCAGTTCTTC. Translation: CASSLGVAGSSYNEQFF.

In the case of this clonotype: An end of the junction differs from the germline gene, which may be a read error. This rearrangement joins TRBV12-3 or TRBV12-4 to TRBJ1-1; D is unclear. There are 14 residues in the CDR3. CDR3 in amino acids: CDSSAGSLAGEAFF. DNA for the CDR3: TGTGACAGCAGTGCCGGGTCCCTTGCCGGTGAAGCTTTCTTT.

This clonotype was observed many times. Its ends do not fully match the called genes, so a read error is possible. V usage is TRBV7-3 and J usage is TRBJ2-7; the D is unclear. Germline V gene data show CDR1 as SGHTA and CDR2 as FQGTGA. The CDR3 spans 13 residues. The CDR3 protein is CASSPPGSSEQYF. The CDR3, as DNA: TGTGCCAGCAGCCCCCCCGGCTCCTCCGAGCAGTACTTC.

The V gene is TRBV19, the J gene TRBJ2-5; perhaps TRBD1 as D (6 bases). Germline V gene lookup returns CDR1 LNHDA and CDR2 SQIVND (reference sequence). Trimming cost V 3 bases and J 7 bases, with 21 bases left between them. The CDR3 loop spans 16 amino acids. CDR3 DNA sequence: TGTGCCAGTAGTATTCAAAGCTGGGACAAAGAAGGGACCCAGTACTTC. It is translated as CASSIQSWDKEGTQYF.